This TCR beta chain was identified in a study of cytomegalovirus exposure and HLA in healthy donors. Whole-study context: Inside one of the first data releases sat about 85 million unique TCRs taken from HLA-typed donors. General study points: A later analysis showed TCR association rates differing by HLA locus, peaking at DRB1 and lowest at HLA-C.

For this clone: Its target is not known.

The PCR used 60 Vbeta and 13 Jbeta primers. In the authors' methods: In a later analysis, of 70 million to 85 million unique beta chains, roughly 10 million appeared in at least two donors. Clones were sequenced by immunoSEQ multiplex PCR, and TCRdb holds only the in-frame ones, with some missing. V and J calls plus clone size are reproduced from that table; the DNA served to infer D and trimming. Here the sample table reports about 39,000 clones. The CDR3 has 18 residues. V was pared by 1 base and J by 0 bases, with 7 bases of the junction left unmatched. In germline, CDR1 is SGHNT, CDR2 YYREEE (reference sequence).

The TCR was taken from a male donor in good health and CMV-seronegative. Sequenced input: PBMCs. The genes are TRBV5-4 and TRBJ1-5, with 10 bases lining up with TRBD1. The CDR3 region has the DNA TGTGCCAGCAGCTTGCCGGACAGGGGGAATTATAGCAATCAGCCCCAGCATTTT. Translating it yields CASSLPDRGNYSNQPQHF. Drawing the rest from reference TRBV5-4 and TRBJ1-5, the complete variable domain is ETGVTQSPTHLIKTRGQQVTLRCSSQSGHNTVSWYQQALGQGPQFIFQYYREEENGRGNFPPRFSGLQFPNYSSELNVNALELDDSALYLCASSLPDRGNYSNQPQHFGDGTRLSIL.